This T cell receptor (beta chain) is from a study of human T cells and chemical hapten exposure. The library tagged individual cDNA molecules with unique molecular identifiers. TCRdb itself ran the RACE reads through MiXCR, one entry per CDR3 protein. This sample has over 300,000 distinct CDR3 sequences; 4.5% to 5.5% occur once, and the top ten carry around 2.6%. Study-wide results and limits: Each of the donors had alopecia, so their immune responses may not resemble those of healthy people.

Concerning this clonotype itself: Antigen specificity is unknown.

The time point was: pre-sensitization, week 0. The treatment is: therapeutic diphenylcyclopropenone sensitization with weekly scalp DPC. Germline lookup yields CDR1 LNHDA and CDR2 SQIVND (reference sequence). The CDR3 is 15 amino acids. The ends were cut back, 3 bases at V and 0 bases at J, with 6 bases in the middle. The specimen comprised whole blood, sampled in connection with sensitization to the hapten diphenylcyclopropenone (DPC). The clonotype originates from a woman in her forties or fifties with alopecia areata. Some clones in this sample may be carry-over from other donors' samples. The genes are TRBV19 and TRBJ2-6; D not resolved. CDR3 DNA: TGTGCCAGTAGTATTGGAAGCTCTGGGGCCAACGTCCTGACTTTC. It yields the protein CASSIGSSGANVLTF.